The 21 T cell receptor beta chains in this list originate from one sample, sequenced in a study of T-cell reconstitution after alpha-beta-depleted transplantation in children. Unique molecular identifiers tagged the TCRbeta library. Via MiXCR, TCRdb re-called the PCR reads, giving one row per CDR3 protein. The top ten hold 11% of the sample, which has about 310,000 distinct CDR3 sequences, about a quarter seen once. The source was PBMCs, mostly from graft donor cells, collected 180 days after TCRalphabeta/CD19-depleted stem cell transplant. Source of these receptors: a male patient under 18 who had a stem cell transplant for acute lymphoblastic leukemia, so the T cells may come from the graft donor.

CDR3 protein: CASSLSAGKETQYF. CDR3 nucleotide sequence: TGTGCCAGCAGCTTGTCGGCAGGGAAAGAGACCCAGTACTTC. This chain joins TRBV5-6 and TRBJ2-5; TRBD1 is a possible D gene (5 bases). Germline CDR1 and CDR2: SGHDT and YYEEEE. The germline V and J ends were trimmed by 1 base and 3 bases, with 10 bases remaining between them. The CDR3 consists of 14 residues.

The gene calls are TRBV10-3 and TRBJ2-7; 8 positions match TRBD1. The J segment lost 0 bases and the V segment lost 11 bases, leaving 15 bases of the junction unmatched. The CDR3 sequence is 16 residues long. In germline, CDR1 is ENHRY, CDR2 SYGVKD. The CDR3 DNA reads as TGTGCCGCCAGCTGTCCGGGACAGGACCTCTCCTACGAGCAGTACTTC. The encoded protein is CAASCPGQDLSYEQYF.

The J gene is TRBJ2-7, the V gene TRBV11-2; 11 bases line up with TRBD2. The length of the CDR3 is 16 residues. V lost 3 bases and J lost 1; bases outside the gene matches: 5. Looked up from germline, CDR1 is SGHAT and CDR2 is FQNNGV. This chain's CDR3 is CASSFLAGGPSYEQYF. CDR3 bases: TGTGCCAGCAGCTTTTTAGCGGGAGGGCCTTCCTACGAGCAGTACTTC.

This clonotype was picked up many times. The chain uses TRBV5-6 and TRBJ2-7; D gene unclear. CDR3 length equals 12 residues. Germline-derived CDR1 and CDR2 are SGHDT and YYEEEE. V was pared by 4 bases and J by 4 bases, with 9 bases between. CDR3 DNA sequence: TGTGCCAGCAGCCTTCAGTCTTACGAGCAGTACTTC. It yields the protein CASSLQSYEQYF.

This rearrangement joins TRBV5-1 to TRBJ2-1, with 10 bases fitting TRBD1. CDR1 SGHRS and CDR2 YFSETQ come from the germline V gene. CDR3 length: 15 amino acids. V trimming: 3 bases; J trimming: 7 bases; junction bases outside the gene matches: 7. The CDR3 sequence is CASSSRDRGKNEQFF. CDR3 DNA sequence: TGCGCCAGCAGCTCCCGGGACAGGGGTAAGAATGAGCAGTTCTTC.

As for this clonotype: A much larger clone is a single base away; this may be a read error. This chain joins TRBV5-1 and TRBJ2-1; D might be TRBD2 (7 bases). The ends were cut back, 2 bases at V and 7 bases at J, with 16 bases in the middle. The CDR3 has 15 amino acids. Germline CDR1 and CDR2: SGHRS and YFSETQ. The CDR3 DNA reads TGCGCCAGCAGCTTCGGACGGGGGGCGCGGAATGAGCAGTTCTTC. This gives the protein CASSFGRGARNEQFF.

Remarks on this clonotype: Here the CDR3 omits its conserved ending phenylalanine or tryptophan, so a read error is the likely source. The rearrangement uses TRBV5-1 and TRBJ1-1, with D uncertain. Trimming pared 2 bases from V and 5 bases from J, leaving 13 bases between. The CDR3 runs to 14 residues. Germline V gene data show CDR1 as SGHRS and CDR2 as YFSETQ. CDR3 amino acids: CASSFRQEGTEAFL. Written as DNA, the CDR3 is TGCGCCAGCAGCTTCCGGCAGGAGGGAACTGAAGCTTTCCTT.

The V gene is TRBV19, the J gene TRBJ2-1; tentatively, D is TRBD2 (6 bases). Between the trimmed V and J ends, which lost 3 bases and 6 bases, there was a span of 9 bases. Germline V CDR1 and CDR2: LNHDA, SQIVND (reference sequence). The CDR3 loop spans 13 amino acids. The CDR3 loop is CASSIWGGNEQFF. The CDR3 DNA reads TGTGCCAGTAGTATCTGGGGAGGCAATGAGCAGTTCTTC.

This clonotype was counted between two and nine times. The chain's CDR3 is CASSFRTSGRGPGELFF. For the CDR3, the DNA is TGTGCCAGCAGCTTTCGGACTAGCGGGAGGGGGCCCGGGGAGCTGTTTTTT. V gene TRBV7-2 combines with J gene TRBJ2-2; TRBD2 matches 15 bases. Germline V CDR1 and CDR2: SGHTA, FQGNSA. V shed 3 bases and J 6 bases; nucleotides not matched to a gene: 5. This CDR3 region has 17 residues.

This clonotype has only a few counts. The chain recombines TRBV20-1 with TRBJ1-5; D is uncertain. The V end lost 6 bases, the J end lost 7 bases, and 13 bases lay between the germline ends. CDR3 length: 12 residues. The V gene's germline CDR1 is DFQATT and CDR2 SNEGSKA (reference sequence). CDR3 coding DNA: TGCAGTGCATTGAGGGCCGGACAGCCCCAGCATTTT. It specifies CSALRAGQPQHF.

The chain recombines TRBV20-1 with TRBJ2-3, with D tentatively TRBD2 (5 bases). CDR1 DFQATT and CDR2 SNEGSKA come from the germline V gene (reference sequence). V lost 6 bases to trimming and J lost 4 bases, with 20 bases between them. This CDR3 is built from 15 residues. The CDR3 nucleotides read TGCAGTGCCCGAAGAAGGGAGAGATTTGCAGATACGCAGTATTTT. It yields the protein CSARRRERFADTQYF.

This chain connects TRBV9 to TRBJ2-1; D not resolved. The CDR3 has 13 residues. Germline lookup yields CDR1 SGDLS and CDR2 YYNGEE. Trimming left V 4 bases short and J 5 bases short, with 10 bases between. The CDR3 spells CASSRTFDNEQFF. The CDR3 DNA reads TGTGCCAGCAGCCGGACCTTCGACAATGAGCAGTTCTTC. Together with reference TRBV9 and TRBJ2-1, the CDR3 gives the full variable domain: DSGVTQTPKHLITATGQRVTLRCSPRSGDLSVYWYQQSLDQGLQFLIQYYNGEERAKGNILERFSAQQFPDLHSELNLSSLELGDSALYFCASSRTFDNEQFFGPGTRLTVL.

This clonotype was observed once. The chain links TRBV20-1 to TRBJ1-5, with TRBD1 as a possible D gene (6 bases). CDR1 and CDR2 from the germline V gene are DFQATT and SNEGSKA (reference sequence). This CDR3 contains 16 residues. V was trimmed by 3 bases and J by 0 bases, leaving 15 bases between them. CDR3 region: CSASIRGGYSNQPQHF. In DNA, the CDR3 is TGCAGTGCTAGTATAAGAGGGGGTTATAGCAATCAGCCCCAGCATTTT.

The chain couples TRBV12-3 or TRBV12-4 to TRBJ2-1, with TRBD2 as a possible D gene (5 bases). There are 14 residues in the CDR3. V dropped 2 bases and J dropped 2 bases, with 7 bases sitting between them. The CDR3 spells CASSLLLAYNEQFF. The CDR3 coding sequence is TGTGCCAGCAGTTTACTACTAGCCTACAATGAGCAGTTCTTC.

This clonotype is a singleton in its sample. The chain employs TRBV7-9 and TRBJ1-2, with 7 bases aligning to TRBD1. The CDR3 spans 15 residues. J was trimmed by 0 bases and V by 5 bases; bases with no gene match: 6. Germline V gene lookup returns CDR1 SEHNR and CDR2 FQNEAQ (reference sequence). The CDR3 region is CASSPWDSPNYGYTF. CDR3 nucleotide sequence: TGTGCCAGCAGCCCCTGGGACAGCCCTAACTATGGCTACACCTTC. The full variable domain, in which reference TRBV7-9 and TRBJ1-2 provide the parts outside the CDR3, is DTGVSQNPRHKITKRGQNVTFRCDPISEHNRLYWYRQTLGQGPEFLTYFQNEAQLEKSRLLSDRFSAERPKGSFSTLEIQRTEQGDSAMYLCASSPWDSPNYGYTFGSGTRLTVV.

This clonotype has only a few counts. The chain combines TRBV5-1 with TRBJ2-3; D gene uncertain. The length of the CDR3 is 16 residues. V dropped 1 base and J dropped 7 bases, with 19 bases sitting between them. Germline CDR1 is SGHRS and CDR2 is YFSETQ. This chain's CDR3 is CASSLSYVSLPNTQYF. In nucleotides, the CDR3 is TGCGCCAGCAGCTTGTCTTATGTCTCCCTCCCGAATACGCAGTATTTT.

As concerns this clonotype: At one end the junction does not follow the germline gene, possibly because of a read error. The CDR3, as DNA: TGTGCCAGCAATGCGGGGACGTCCCTTAGGGCCGGGGAGCTGTCTTTT. The encoded protein is CASNAGTSLRAGELSF. V is TRBV12-3 or TRBV12-4 and J is TRBJ2-2; D is possibly TRBD2 (6 bases). This CDR3 has 16 amino acids.

As for this clonotype: The junction shows a germline mismatch at one end, possibly a read error. The J gene is TRBJ2-7, the V gene TRBV11-2; possibly TRBD2 for D (6 bases). This CDR3 is built from 17 residues. Germline V gene lookup returns CDR1 SGHAT and CDR2 FQNNGV. CDR3 DNA: TGTGCCAGCAGCTTAGCCGGTGTGACTAGACGGGAAAGGATGCAAGACTTC. Amino acid sequence: CASSLAGVTRRERMQDF.

This clonotype was detected only once. CDR3 nucleotide sequence: TGTGCCAGCAGCCCTAGGACTAGCGGTCATTACAATGAGCAGTTCTTC. It yields the protein CASSPRTSGHYNEQFF. The chain is built from TRBV9 and TRBJ2-1, with TRBD2 identical over 10 bases. Germline loops: CDR1 SGDLS, CDR2 YYNGEE. The CDR3 runs 16 residues. Trimming took 4 bases from V and 4 from J; bases not matched to a gene: 8.

This rearrangement joins TRBV20-1 to TRBJ1-1; a possible D gene is TRBD1 (5 bases). Germline CDR1 is DFQATT and CDR2 is SNEGSKA (reference sequence). Trimming took 3 bases from V and 4 from J, leaving 18 bases between them. CDR3 length: 15 residues. CDR3 sequence reads: CSASRTVTGPTEAFF. The CDR3 DNA reads TGCAGTGCTAGTAGGACCGTTACAGGTCCCACTGAAGCTTTCTTT.

This clonotype was seen a few times. The rearrangement joins TRBV5-5 to TRBJ1-5; D call uncertain. V lost 1 base and J lost 2, with 19 bases in between. The CDR3 covers 18 residues. From germline, CDR1 is SGHKS and CDR2 YYEKEE (reference sequence). CDR3 DNA sequence: TGTGCCAGCAGCTTGAAATATGCCGATCCTATACGCAATCAGCCCCAGCATTTT. Amino acids: CASSLKYADPIRNQPQHF.